This T cell receptor (beta chain) was captured in a study of T cell changes during pregnancy in multiple sclerosis. Repertoires were generated with immunoSEQ multiplex PCR, while TCRdb's copy carries only in-frame clones and drops some. The sample gives 25,000 to 40,000 clones, 89% of which show up once; around 10% is in the top ten. Trimming cost V 4 bases and J 7 bases; bases outside gene matches: 15. This CDR3 is built from 18 residues. CDR1 and CDR2 from the germline V gene are SEHNR and FQNEAQ (reference sequence). Sequencing was performed on CD8+ T cells from peripheral blood mononuclear cells, taken in the third trimester of pregnancy. J is TRBJ2-2 and V is TRBV7-9; 10 bases fit TRBD2. This sequence originates from a female donor with multiple sclerosis, enrolled in a pregnancy study. This CDR3 is CASSSHLKREGPGGELFF. DNA of the CDR3: TGTGCCAGCAGCTCCCACTTAAAGCGGGAGGGCCCGGGCGGGGAGCTGTTTTTT.